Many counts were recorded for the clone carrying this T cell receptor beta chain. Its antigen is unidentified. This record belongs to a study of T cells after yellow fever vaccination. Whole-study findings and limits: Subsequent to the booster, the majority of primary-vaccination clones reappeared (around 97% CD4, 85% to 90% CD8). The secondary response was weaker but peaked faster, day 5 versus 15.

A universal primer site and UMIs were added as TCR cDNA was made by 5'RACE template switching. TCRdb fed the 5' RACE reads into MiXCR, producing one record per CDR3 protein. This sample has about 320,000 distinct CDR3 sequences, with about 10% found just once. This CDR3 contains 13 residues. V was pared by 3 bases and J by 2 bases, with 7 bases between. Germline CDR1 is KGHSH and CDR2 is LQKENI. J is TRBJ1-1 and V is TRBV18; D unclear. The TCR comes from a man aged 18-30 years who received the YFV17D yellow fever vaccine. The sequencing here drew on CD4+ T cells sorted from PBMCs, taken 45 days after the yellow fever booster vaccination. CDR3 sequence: CASSPQSNTEAFF. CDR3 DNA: TGTGCCAGCTCACCTCAGAGTAACACTGAAGCTTTCTTT.